The 7 T cell receptor beta chains in this list originate from one sample, sequenced in a study of vaccination and CD4 T cells after COVID-19. Treatment denoted: roughly 10-day PBMC culture with coronavirus spike peptide pools or control peptides (ViraFEST assay). Antigen specificity for these receptors is unknown. Oncomine TCR Beta short-read sequencing was applied to DNA from cultured CD4+ T cells. Each CDR3 protein is one row after TCRdb ran MiXCR on the PCR reads. Counted here are more than 9,000 distinct CDR3 sequences, 40% to 45% occurring once; the ten biggest clones make up approximately 10%. The input for sequencing was CD4+ T cells from blood, cultured in vitro, taken after SARS-CoV-2 vaccination. These receptor sequences come from a human donor who had recovered from COVID-19.

By share, this clonotype counts as medium-sized. The J gene is TRBJ2-2, the V gene TRBV28, with a weak D call TRBD2 (6 bases). V was trimmed by 3 bases and J by 4 bases, leaving 15 bases between them. CDR3 length: 16 residues. The germline gives CDR1 MDHEN, CDR2 SYDVKM. The chain's CDR3 is CASSLLGGEGTGELFF. The CDR3 coding sequence is TGTGCCAGCAGTTTGCTCGGGGGTGAGGGCACCGGGGAGCTGTTTTTT.

This sequence joins TRBV20-1 and TRBJ2-1; TRBD2 aligns across 7 bases. CDR1 and CDR2 (germline): DFQATT, SNEGSKA (reference sequence). Germline trimming cut 1 base from V and 4 bases from J; bases unmatched to any gene: 10. The CDR3 runs 16 residues. Here the CDR3 DNA reads TGCAGTGCTAGAGGAACGTATAGCGGGTCTTACAATGAGCAGTTCTTC. It encodes CSARGTYSGSYNEQFF.

The V gene is TRBV28, the J gene TRBJ1-2, with D maybe TRBD1 (5 bases). Between the trimmed V and J ends, which lost 10 bases and 4 bases, there was a span of 7 bases. This CDR3 has 10 residues. CDR1 is MDHEN, CDR2 SYDVKM, per germline. The CDR3 DNA sequence: TGTGCCACGGGGGGCTATGGCTACACCTTC. Translated: CATGGYGYTF.

This chain links TRBV9 with TRBJ1-2; no clear D. This CDR3 contains 15 residues. With 3 bases removed from V and 6 bases from J, the gap between germline ends came to 18 bases. From germline, CDR1 is SGDLS and CDR2 YYNGEE. The CDR3 loop is CASSAEGGGGNGYTF. The CDR3 coding sequence is TGTGCCAGCAGCGCAGAGGGAGGAGGCGGGAATGGCTACACCTTC.

Judged by abundance, this clonotype is large. DNA for the CDR3: TGTGCCAGTAGTATAGGGGCAGACCGACCCTATGGCTACACCTTC. Encoded protein: CASSIGADRPYGYTF. The chain is built from TRBV19 and TRBJ1-2; the D is unclear. This CDR3 spans 15 amino acids. CDR1 is LNHDA and CDR2 is SQIVND in the germline V gene (reference sequence). V was cut by 1 base and J by 4 bases, with 13 bases left in between.

A few counts support this clonotype. V and J are TRBV7-2 and TRBJ2-7; 9 nucleotides align to TRBD2. The CDR3 is 16 residues long. Germline CDR1 and CDR2: SGHTA and FQGNSA. J lost 2 bases, V lost 6 bases, and 11 bases had no gene match. The CDR3 sequence: CASRQLPSGVTYEQYF. Written as DNA, the CDR3 is TGTGCCAGCAGACAACTTCCTAGCGGGGTGACCTACGAGCAGTACTTC.

This clonotype was observed a single time. The chain is built from TRBV12-3 or TRBV12-4 and TRBJ2-7, with D possibly TRBD1 on 5 matching bases. The ends were cut back, 2 bases at V and 5 bases at J, with 10 bases in the middle. The CDR3 runs 13 residues. The CDR3 sequence: CASSLRGWNEQYF. CDR3 DNA: TGTGCCAGCAGTTTAAGGGGTTGGAACGAGCAGTACTTC.